A single sample gave rise to the 20 T cell receptor beta chains below, sequenced in a study of response to subunit inactivated influenza vaccine (dated by TCRdb to 2017 to 2018). The library was produced with RT-PCR. Sequenced on an Illumina HiSeq 2500. The raw public reads went through TCRdb reprocessing: fastp at Q25, MiXCR clone calling, in-frame beta chains kept. Every CDR3 protein is listed once, alongside the most common genes and DNA of its rows. The sample table holds a few hundred thousand distinct CDR3 sequences, of which about a tenth were seen once. The ten most abundant clones make up less than 15% of the sample. Taken with the paper, the label for time point translates to: approximately 45 days after influenza vaccine administration. This sample comprised PBMCs from blood, obtained roughly 46 days after vaccination. These TCRs come from a man in his forties or fifties who received an inactivated influenza vaccine. Donor details come from another sample of the same person, matched by shared clones.

The V call is TRBV12-3 or TRBV12-4, the J call TRBJ2-3, with 13 bases aligning to TRBD2. The CDR3 covers 17 residues. V lost 2 bases and J lost 6; bases outside the gene matches: 8. The CDR3 coding sequence is TGTGCCAGCAGTTTACTCGGGACTAGCGGGGCAAAGGATACGCAGTATTTT. Translating gives CASSLLGTSGAKDTQYF.

This clonotype was seen repeatedly, ten times or more. The J gene is TRBJ2-5, the V gene TRBV20-1, with D perhaps given as TRBD1 or TRBD2 (6 bases each). This CDR3 spans 12 amino acids. Germline CDR1 DFQATT, CDR2 SNEGSKA (reference sequence). Trimming stripped 3 bases from V and 7 bases from J, with 12 bases between. The CDR3 spells CSARGGPATQYF. The CDR3, as DNA: TGCAGTGCTAGGGGGGGCCCGGCGACCCAGTACTTC.

V is TRBV2 and J is TRBJ2-7; a weak D match, TRBD1 (5 bases). The CDR3 is 14 residues long. The ends were cut back, 0 bases at V and 7 bases at J, with 13 bases in the middle. Germline V gene sequence: CDR1 SNHLY, CDR2 FYNNEI. The CDR3 protein is CASSEAGASDEQYF. In DNA form, the CDR3 reads TGTGCCAGCAGTGAAGCTGGGGCTTCGGATGAGCAGTACTTC.

J is TRBJ2-1 and V is TRBV3-1; no firm D call. The CDR3 sequence is 16 residues long. Per the germline V gene, CDR1 is LGHDT and CDR2 is YNNKEL (reference sequence). The ends were cut back, 0 bases at V and 10 bases at J, with 19 bases in the middle. The CDR3 is CASSQDANAALGEQFF. The CDR3 DNA follows: TGTGCCAGCAGCCAAGATGCGAACGCGGCTTTAGGCGAGCAGTTCTTC.

The table lists this clonotype with many counts. The V call is TRBV12-3 or TRBV12-4, the J call TRBJ1-6; D not certain. This CDR3 has 13 amino acids. Trimming shortened V by 8 bases and J by 8 bases, and 13 bases separated the two germline ends. CDR3 amino acids: CASSSDTHSPLHF. As DNA, the CDR3 is TGTGCCAGCTCCAGCGACACCCATTCACCCCTCCACTTT.

This clonotype showed up just a few times. The rearrangement links TRBV2 to TRBJ2-5; 9 nucleotides match TRBD1. J was trimmed by 4 bases and V by 4 bases; bases with no gene match: 7. The CDR3 length is 15 residues. Germline-derived CDR1 and CDR2 are SNHLY and FYNNEI. In DNA, the CDR3 is TGTGCCAGCAGTGGACAGGGGGAGGTGCGAGAGACCCAGTACTTC. Its protein product is CASSGQGEVRETQYF.

The chain carries TRBV5-6 and TRBJ2-5; D not certain. Germline V gene lookup returns CDR1 SGHDT and CDR2 YYEEEE. CDR3 size: 13 residues. The V and J ends lost 0 bases and 4 bases respectively, with 7 bases between them. The CDR3 here is CASSLDVGETQYF. The CDR3 nucleotides are TGTGCCAGCAGCTTGGATGTAGGAGAGACCCAGTACTTC.

Only a few counts were recorded for this clonotype. The genes are TRBV20-1 and TRBJ2-1; 9 positions match TRBD2. The CDR3 loop spans 15 amino acids. Germline CDR1 is DFQATT and CDR2 is SNEGSKA (reference sequence). The J segment lost 4 bases and the V segment lost 2 bases, leaving 6 bases of the junction unmatched. CDR3 sequence (DNA): TGCAGTGCTAGAATGCTAGCGGGGATATACAATGAGCAGTTCTTC. This translates into CSARMLAGIYNEQFF.

The chain carries TRBV7-6 and TRBJ2-5, with D perhaps TRBD1 or TRBD2 (5 bases each). CDR1 SGHVS and CDR2 FNYEAQ come from the germline V gene. CDR3 length: 13 residues. V lost 5 bases, J lost 3 bases, and 10 bases lay in between. The CDR3 spells CASSPGTEETQYF. CDR3 coding DNA: TGTGCCAGCAGCCCCGGGACGGAAGAGACCCAGTACTTC.

V is TRBV30 and J is TRBJ2-7; no definite D call. Trimming took 1 base from V and 3 from J, leaving 4 bases between them. The CDR3 length is 11 residues. The germline CDR1 and CDR2 sequences are GTSNPN and SVGIG (reference sequence). The CDR3 is CAWSGNYEQYF. CDR3 coding DNA: TGTGCCTGGAGTGGTAACTACGAGCAGTACTTC.

The chain combines TRBV2 with TRBJ2-7; the D gene is possibly TRBD1 (6 bases). The V gene lost 5 bases and the J gene lost 11 bases, with 19 bases spanning the gap. Germline V lookup: CDR1 SNHLY, CDR2 FYNNEI. There are 13 residues in the CDR3. The CDR3 here is CASSLGEDRAKYF. The CDR3 DNA reads as TGTGCCAGCAGTCTGGGAGAGGACAGAGCGAAGTACTTC.

This chain links TRBV20-1 with TRBJ2-7; possibly TRBD1 or TRBD2 for D (5 bases each). This CDR3 contains 13 residues. Germline CDR1 reads DFQATT; CDR2 reads SNEGSKA (reference sequence). The V end was cut by 4 bases, the J end by 0 bases, with 10 bases between. The CDR3 DNA reads TGCAGTGCTATAAGGGACCTCTCCTACGAGCAGTACTTC. Its protein product is CSAIRDLSYEQYF.

In its sample, this clonotype was seen a few times. The CDR3 spells CASSPGGVTYEQYF. The CDR3 region has the DNA TGTGCCAGCAGCCCGGGGGGCGTCACCTACGAGCAGTACTTC. The chain carries TRBV7-2 and TRBJ2-7; tentative D call: TRBD2 (7 bases). Germline CDR1 reads SGHTA; CDR2 reads FQGNSA. V lost 5 bases, J lost 2 bases, and 13 bases lay in between. CDR3 length: 14 residues. Based on the CDR3 plus reference TRBV7-2 and TRBJ2-7, the full variable domain is GAGVSQSPSNKVTEKGKDVELRCDPISGHTALYWYRQSLGQGLEFLIYFQGNSAPDKSGLPSDRFSAERTGGSVSTLTIQRTQQEDSAVYLCASSPGGVTYEQYFGPGTRLTVT.

This clonotype was seen ten or more times. The rearrangement joins TRBV12-3 or TRBV12-4 to TRBJ1-5; D is uncertain. The V gene lost 6 bases and the J gene lost 4 bases, with 10 bases spanning the gap. The CDR3 loop spans 13 amino acids. CDR3 residues: CASSLQANQPQHF. The CDR3, as DNA: TGTGCCAGCAGCCTCCAGGCTAATCAGCCCCAGCATTTT.

V usage is TRBV5-6 and J usage is TRBJ2-1, with D possibly TRBD2 on 6 matching bases. This CDR3 is built from 15 residues. V was cut by 4 bases and J by 6 bases, with 17 bases left in between. The germline CDR1 and CDR2 sequences are SGHDT and YYEEEE. CDR3 in DNA: TGTGCCAGCAGCCCTATGGGGGGTATTAGCAATGAGCAGTTCTTC. Amino acid sequence: CASSPMGGISNEQFF.

This clonotype was counted ten times or more. The rearrangement joins TRBV20-1 to TRBJ1-2, with no clear D. This CDR3 is 16 amino acids long. Trimming removed 0 bases at V and 2 bases at J, with 16 bases between. Germline values: CDR1 DFQATT, CDR2 SNEGSKA (reference sequence). The CDR3 reads CSARDKGPRKNYGYTF. The CDR3 region has the DNA TGCAGTGCTAGAGATAAGGGCCCACGGAAAAACTATGGCTACACCTTC.

The genes are TRBV29-1 and TRBJ2-2; D is unresolved. V was trimmed by 7 bases and J by 3 bases, leaving 6 bases between them. This CDR3 region has 11 residues. The germline V gene encodes CDR1 SQVTM and CDR2 ANQGSEA. The CDR3 sequence is CSAVDTGELFF. The CDR3 DNA follows: TGCAGCGCTGTTGACACCGGGGAGCTGTTTTTT.

The genes are TRBV12-3 or TRBV12-4 and TRBJ2-5; D is unclear. V was clipped by 6 bases and J by 4 bases, with 12 bases between them. The CDR3 extends over 13 amino acids. CDR3 loop: CASSITFTETQYF. As DNA, the CDR3 is TGTGCCAGCAGCATTACGTTCACAGAGACCCAGTACTTC.

Ten or more counts support this clonotype. The chain recombines TRBV10-3 with TRBJ1-1; TRBD1 aligns across 8 bases. Trimming took 8 bases from V and 8 from J; bases not matched to a gene: 4. The CDR3 length is 11 residues. Germline-derived CDR1 and CDR2 are ENHRY and SYGVKD. CDR3 in amino acids: CAIGQGREAFF. DNA for the CDR3: TGTGCCATCGGACAGGGCAGAGAAGCTTTCTTT.

Ten or more counts support this clonotype. The genes are TRBV20-1 and TRBJ2-1; tentative D call: TRBD2 (6 bases). V lost 6 bases and J lost 9, with 12 bases in between. The length of the CDR3 is 11 residues. The germline V gene encodes CDR1 DFQATT and CDR2 SNEGSKA (reference sequence). This CDR3 reads CSALDYFEQFF. CDR3 DNA: TGCAGTGCGCTGGACTATTTTGAGCAGTTCTTC.